The present T cell receptor (beta chain) was sequenced within a study of T cell responses to AZD1222 COVID-19 vaccine. Study outcomes and limitations: Repertoires were obtained only post-peak T cell response. Reportedly, nearly half the spike-specific TCRs target unmutated variant regions.

Sequencing used immunoSEQ multiplex PCR; TCRdb keeps in-frame clones, though not all of them. This table has about 100,000 clones, roughly nine tenths appearing once. Pooling was applied to second doses at about 4 or about 12 weeks. On this clone itself: The antigen remains undetermined.

Sample: peripheral blood, taken 28 days after the second AZD1222 dose. The sequence derives from an adult who received the AZD1222 COVID-19 vaccine.

The CDR3 protein is CASSAEEGNTEAFF. DNA of the CDR3: TGTGCCAGCAGTGCGGAGGAGGGAAACACTGAAGCTTTCTTT. The chain links TRBV6-4 to TRBJ1-1, with unresolved D. Germline V gives CDR1 MRHNA, CDR2 SNTAGT. Between the trimmed V and J ends, which lost 4 bases and 2 bases, there was a span of 11 bases. There are 14 residues in the CDR3.